Each of the 26 T cell receptor beta chains below was sequenced from the same sample in a study of T-cell memory formation after mild COVID-19. Using its own MiXCR run on the 5' RACE reads, TCRdb lists one record per CDR3 protein. This table holds around 530,000 distinct CDR3 sequences, 20% to 25% found once. Specimen: PBMCs or a T cell subset sorted from them (not recorded which). These receptors were taken from an adult woman who had mild COVID-19 (a few samples of this study predate the infection). Cell type and time point are not known.

The rearrangement uses TRBV7-9 and TRBJ2-7; D possibly matches TRBD1 or TRBD2 (5 bases each). The CDR3 sequence is 14 residues long. V was shortened by 4 bases and J by 5 bases, with 15 bases between the two germline ends. Germline CDR1 is SEHNR and CDR2 is FQNEAQ (reference sequence). DNA for the CDR3: TGTGCCAGCAGCTCCTCCGGGACGACAAACGAGCAGTACTTC. This translates into CASSSSGTTNEQYF.

This clonotype has just a few counts. This rearrangement joins TRBV6-4 to TRBJ2-1; 7 bases map to TRBD2. Trimming cost V 0 bases and J 4 bases; bases outside gene matches: 3. The CDR3 totals 15 residues. The germline CDR1 and CDR2 sequences are MRHNA and SNTAGT. Here the CDR3 reads CASSDSAGRYNEQFF. CDR3 in DNA: TGTGCCAGCAGTGACTCAGCGGGACGGTACAATGAGCAGTTCTTC.

This chain connects TRBV7-3 to TRBJ2-7, with D perhaps matching TRBD1 or TRBD2 (6 bases each). Germline assignment: CDR1 SGHTA and CDR2 FQGTGA. V lost 3 bases, J lost 7 bases, and 13 bases lay in between. This CDR3 is built from 13 residues. The CDR3 coding sequence is TGTGCCAGCAGCTTCGATCGGAGGGGGGAGCAGTACTTC. As protein: CASSFDRRGEQYF.

This clonotype was found a few times. The chain joins TRBV25-1 to TRBJ2-4; 7 bases are shared with TRBD1. CDR1 MGHDK and CDR2 SYGVNS come from the germline V gene. The CDR3 has 16 amino acids. V was clipped by 2 bases and J by 5 bases; unmatched bases: 9. The CDR3 region has the DNA TGTGCCAGCAGTGAACCCAGACAGGGAAGGGAAAACATTCAGTACTTC. Protein sequence: CASSEPRQGRENIQYF.

This clonotype turned up a few times. This chain uses TRBV7-8 with TRBJ1-5; D is unresolved. Germline CDR1 and CDR2: SGHVS and FQNEAQ. Trimming removed 1 base from V and 2 bases from J, with 9 bases in between. The CDR3 has 15 amino acids. The DNA for the CDR3 is TGTGCCAGCAGCTTAGATAGGCATGGCAATCAGCCCCAGCATTTT. Its translation is CASSLDRHGNQPQHF.

The chain has TRBV12-3 or TRBV12-4 and TRBJ2-1; 8 nucleotides align to TRBD2. The length of the CDR3 is 15 residues. Trimming at V came to 6 bases and at J to 2 bases, leaving 6 bases not matched to a gene. The CDR3 DNA reads as TGTGCCAGCAGCTGGACTAGCCTTACCTACAATGAGCAGTTCTTC. It specifies CASSWTSLTYNEQFF.

This clonotype was observed a handful of times. This chain joins TRBV2 and TRBJ2-7, with D possibly being TRBD1 or TRBD2 (5 bases each). Per germline, CDR1 SNHLY and CDR2 FYNNEI. V dropped 6 bases and J dropped 0 bases, with 6 bases sitting between them. The CDR3 contains 12 residues. In DNA form, the CDR3 reads TGTGCCAGCAGGGGGGACTCCTACGAGCAGTACTTC. This sequence encodes CASRGDSYEQYF.

The chain uses TRBV27 and TRBJ1-6, with 12 bases fitting TRBD1. V gave up 5 bases and J gave up 7 bases; unmatched junction bases: 6. CDR1 is MNHEY and CDR2 is SMNVEV in the germline V gene (reference sequence). The CDR3 sequence is 16 residues long. This chain's CDR3 is CASSRGDRGRNSPLHF. The DNA for the CDR3 is TGTGCCAGCAGTAGAGGGGACAGGGGGCGAAATTCACCCCTCCACTTT.

This clonotype was found a few times. This sequence joins TRBV11-3 and TRBJ2-1; 12 nucleotides line up with TRBD2. The CDR3 loop spans 15 amino acids. The trim removed 5 bases at V and 10 bases at J, leaving 9 bases unmatched. Germline-derived CDR1 and CDR2 are SGHNT and YENEEA. CDR3 nucleotides: TGTGCCAGCAGCCGGGGGACTAGCGGGTCCGGGGAGCAGTTCTTC. Translation gives CASSRGTSGSGEQFF.

This clonotype was observed a handful of times. This chain uses TRBV27 with TRBJ2-5, with TRBD2 identical over 8 bases. This CDR3 region has 15 residues. Germline CDR1 and CDR2: MNHEY and SMNVEV (reference sequence). Germline trimming cut 4 bases from V and 1 base from J; bases unmatched to any gene: 5. CDR3 DNA sequence: TGTGCCAGCAGTTCCCGACTAGCGCCCCAAGAGACCCAGTACTTC. It specifies CASSSRLAPQETQYF.

A word on this clonotype: The DNA is left out, because the CDR3 cannot be placed on it with certainty; the CDR3 is given as TCRdb lists it. This chain connects TRBV7-9 to TRBJ1-2; TRBD1 is the table's D call and was not checked against the DNA. Germline lookup yields CDR1 SEHNR and CDR2 FQNEAQ (reference sequence). The CDR3 sequence runs 14 residues, both termini included. CDR3 amino acids: CASSPFGAGYGYTF.

This clonotype was observed at least ten times. The chain carries TRBV11-2 and TRBJ1-5; TRBD1 might be the D (6 bases). Between the trimmed V and J ends, which lost 5 bases and 5 bases, there was a span of 13 bases. Per germline, CDR1 SGHAT and CDR2 FQNNGV. The CDR3 has 14 residues. CDR3 protein: CASSRTGMDQPQHF. CDR3 nucleotides: TGTGCCAGCAGCCGTACAGGGATGGATCAGCCCCAGCATTTT.

V usage is TRBV9 and J usage is TRBJ2-7; 8 positions agree with TRBD2. The CDR3 is 17 residues long. V gave up 4 bases and J gave up 2 bases; unmatched junction bases: 14. Germline V CDR1 and CDR2: SGDLS, YYNGEE. The chain's CDR3 is CASSPSWSSGLAYEQYF. The CDR3 DNA sequence: TGTGCCAGCAGCCCGAGTTGGTCTAGCGGGTTAGCCTACGAGCAGTACTTC. Looking up the rest from reference TRBV9 and TRBJ2-7 gives the full variable domain: DSGVTQTPKHLITATGQRVTLRCSPRSGDLSVYWYQQSLDQGLQFLIQYYNGEERAKGNILERFSAQQFPDLHSELNLSSLELGDSALYFCASSPSWSSGLAYEQYFGPGTRLTVT.

The table lists this clonotype with a few counts. V and J are TRBV12-3 or TRBV12-4 and TRBJ1-1; D call uncertain. CDR3 length: 14 residues. Trimming stripped 3 bases from V and 0 bases from J, with 8 bases between. CDR3 loop: CASSFGEMNTEAFF. In DNA, the CDR3 is TGTGCCAGCAGTTTCGGAGAAATGAACACTGAAGCTTTCTTT.

This clonotype was picked up one time. This chain uses TRBV6-2 or TRBV6-3 with TRBJ2-1; D unresolved. The CDR3 length is 15 residues. Trimming pared 6 bases from V and 6 bases from J, leaving 18 bases between. The germline V gene has CDR1 MNHEY and CDR2 SVGEGT. The CDR3 region has the DNA TGTGCCAGCAGACACGACTCCGGTGGGATCAATGAGCAGTTCTTC. Its translation: CASRHDSGGINEQFF.

The gene calls are TRBV5-1 and TRBJ1-1, with 7 bases identical to TRBD1. Germline assignment: CDR1 SGHRS and CDR2 YFSETQ. The CDR3 totals 16 residues. After removal of 0 bases from V and 1 base from J, the junction contained 6 bases not matched to a gene. This CDR3 reads CASSLGVDRRNTEAFF. CDR3 bases: TGCGCCAGCAGCTTGGGCGTGGACAGGAGGAACACTGAAGCTTTCTTT. The full variable domain, its missing parts supplied by reference TRBV5-1 and TRBJ1-1, is KAGVTQTPRYLIKTRGQQVTLSCSPISGHRSVSWYQQTPGQGLQFLFEYFSETQRNKGNFPGRFSGRQFSNSRSEMNVSTLELGDSALYLCASSLGVDRRNTEAFFGQGTRLTVV.

This clonotype was counted only a few times. The V gene is TRBV15, the J gene TRBJ2-3; no clear D gene. This CDR3 is built from 16 residues. Trimming left V 1 base short and J 5 bases short, with 16 bases between. Germline loops: CDR1 LNHNV, CDR2 YYDKDF (reference sequence). The CDR3 region is CATSRGLGISVDTQYF. CDR3 coding DNA: TGTGCCACCAGCAGAGGTCTAGGAATTTCGGTAGATACGCAGTATTTT.

The V and J genes are TRBV15 and TRBJ1-1; D is ambiguous. The CDR3 spans 13 residues. The germline gives CDR1 LNHNV, CDR2 YYDKDF (reference sequence). Trimming shortened V by 5 bases and J by 1 base, and 8 bases separated the two germline ends. The CDR3 sequence is CATSSRRNTEAFF. CDR3 in DNA: TGTGCCACCAGCTCCAGGAGGAACACTGAAGCTTTCTTT.

The chain employs TRBV29-1 and TRBJ2-5, with 8 bases that match TRBD1. The germline V gene encodes CDR1 SQVTM and CDR2 ANQGSEA. CDR3 length: 12 amino acids. V was pared by 7 bases and J by 6 bases, with 7 bases of the junction left unmatched. The CDR3 is CSEGQGGQTQYF. The DNA of the CDR3 is TGCAGCGAAGGACAGGGTGGGCAGACCCAGTACTTC.

This clonotype was seen repeatedly, ten times or more. The chain has TRBV10-3 and TRBJ1-1, with TRBD1 identical over 7 bases. Trimming cost V 10 bases and J 1 base; bases outside gene matches: 3. CDR1 ENHRY and CDR2 SYGVKD come from the germline V gene. The CDR3 spans 12 residues. The CDR3 region is CATGTANTEAFF. The CDR3 bases are TGTGCCACCGGGACAGCGAACACTGAAGCTTTCTTT.

V gene TRBV15 combines with J gene TRBJ2-3, with D unresolved. This CDR3 spans 15 amino acids. Deletions cut 1 base from V and 4 bases from J, with 12 bases between. CDR1 is LNHNV, CDR2 YYDKDF, per germline (reference sequence). The CDR3 loop reads CATSRAQAAADTQYF. In DNA form, the CDR3 reads TGTGCCACCAGCAGAGCGCAGGCAGCCGCAGATACGCAGTATTTT.

This chain joins TRBV4-1 and TRBJ1-3; a weak D match, TRBD1 (6 bases). Germline V lookup: CDR1 MGHRA, CDR2 YSYEKL. The CDR3 runs 16 residues. The V and J ends lost 0 bases and 4 bases respectively, with 13 bases between them. CDR3 region: CASSQEVPGTGNTIYF. CDR3 DNA sequence: TGCGCCAGCAGCCAAGAGGTTCCTGGGACAGGAAACACCATATATTTT.

The rearrangement joins TRBV12-3 or TRBV12-4 to TRBJ2-3, with 9 positions matching TRBD2. The CDR3 totals 15 residues. The trim removed 3 bases at V and 2 bases at J, leaving 3 bases unmatched. The CDR3 is CASSFSSGDTDTQYF. CDR3 bases: TGTGCCAGCAGTTTCTCTAGCGGGGACACAGATACGCAGTATTTT.

The chain couples TRBV6-2 or TRBV6-3 to TRBJ2-2; D remains unclear. Trimming left V 7 bases short and J 2 bases short, with 8 bases between. CDR3 size: 13 residues. Germline values: CDR1 MNHEY, CDR2 SVGEGT. The DNA of the CDR3 is TGTGCCAGCAATGACCTAAACACCGGGGAGCTGTTTTTT. The encoded protein is CASNDLNTGELFF.

This clonotype was recorded a few times. The gene calls are TRBV7-2 and TRBJ2-7, with unresolved D. Germline loops: CDR1 SGHTA, CDR2 FQGNSA. The V gene lost 2 bases and the J gene lost 7 bases, with 9 bases spanning the gap. This CDR3 has 12 residues. CDR3 region: CASSLFDGEQYF. The CDR3 nucleotides are TGTGCCAGCAGCTTATTTGACGGAGAGCAGTACTTC.

The genes are TRBV15 and TRBJ2-1; D call uncertain. CDR1 and CDR2 (germline): LNHNV, YYDKDF (reference sequence). Trimming stripped 3 bases from V and 0 bases from J, with 3 bases between. This CDR3 comprises 13 residues. DNA of the CDR3: TGTGCCACCAGCAGGGACTCCTACAATGAGCAGTTCTTC. Translating gives CATSRDSYNEQFF.